The sample holds a few counts of the clone carrying this T cell receptor beta chain. This CDR3 contains 16 residues. Trimming took 6 bases from V and 1 from J, leaving 16 bases between them. Germline V gene data show CDR1 as MNHEY and CDR2 as SMNVEV (reference sequence). The data belong to a study of CD8+ T cells in alopecia areata. The treatment is: oral pan-JAK inhibitor, 5-10 mg twice daily. RNA, once extracted, was reverse transcribed into cDNA for use as the sequencing template. The data were produced by immunoSEQ multiplex PCR, yet TCRdb's version contains in-frame clones alone and is incomplete. The sample records 100,000 to 150,000 clones, approximately 60% being singletons.

The J gene is TRBJ1-3, the V gene TRBV27; D may be TRBD1 (6 bases). The sequence was obtained from a human donor with alopecia areata. The specimen comprised CD4+ T cells sorted from blood, sampled at week 4, from a patient treated with tofacitinib. The CDR3, as DNA: TGTGCCAGCAGAATTAACAGGGCCAAATCTGGAAACACCATATATTTT. Its translation is CASRINRAKSGNTIYF.